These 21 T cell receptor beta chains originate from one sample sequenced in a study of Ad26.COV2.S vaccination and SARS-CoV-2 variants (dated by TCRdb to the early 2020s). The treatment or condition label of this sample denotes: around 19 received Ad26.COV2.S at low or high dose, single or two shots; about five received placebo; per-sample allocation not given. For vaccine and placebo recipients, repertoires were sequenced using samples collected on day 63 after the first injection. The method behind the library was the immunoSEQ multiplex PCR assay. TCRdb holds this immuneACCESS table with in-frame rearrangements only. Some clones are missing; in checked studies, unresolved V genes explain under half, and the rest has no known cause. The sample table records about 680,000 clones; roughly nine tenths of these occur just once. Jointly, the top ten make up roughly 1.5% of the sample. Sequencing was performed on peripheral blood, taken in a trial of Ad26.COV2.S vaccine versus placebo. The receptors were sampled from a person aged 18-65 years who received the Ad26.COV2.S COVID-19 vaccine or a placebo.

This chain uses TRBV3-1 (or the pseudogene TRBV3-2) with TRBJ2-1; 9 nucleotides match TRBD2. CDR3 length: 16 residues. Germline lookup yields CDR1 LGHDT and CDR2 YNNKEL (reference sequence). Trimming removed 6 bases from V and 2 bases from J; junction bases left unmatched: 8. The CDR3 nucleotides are TGTGCCAGCAGTCAATCAGCGGGAGGCACCTACAATGAGCAGTTCTTC. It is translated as CASSQSAGGTYNEQFF.

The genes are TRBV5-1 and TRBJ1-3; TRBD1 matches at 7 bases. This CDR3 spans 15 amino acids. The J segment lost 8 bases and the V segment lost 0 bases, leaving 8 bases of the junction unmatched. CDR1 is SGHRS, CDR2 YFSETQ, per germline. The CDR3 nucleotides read TGCGCCAGCAGCTTGGACGCCGCCAGGGGGGACACCATATATTTT. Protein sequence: CASSLDAARGDTIYF.

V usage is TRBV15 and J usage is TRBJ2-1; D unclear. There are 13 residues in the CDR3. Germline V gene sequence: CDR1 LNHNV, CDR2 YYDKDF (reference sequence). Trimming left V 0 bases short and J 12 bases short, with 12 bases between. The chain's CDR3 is CATSRDLERAQFF. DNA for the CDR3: TGTGCCACCAGCAGAGATCTGGAGCGCGCGCAGTTCTTC.

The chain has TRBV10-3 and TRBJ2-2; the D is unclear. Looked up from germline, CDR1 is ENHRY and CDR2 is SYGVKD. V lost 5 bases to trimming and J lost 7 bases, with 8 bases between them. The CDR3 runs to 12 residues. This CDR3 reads CAISSIDGELFF. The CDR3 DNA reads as TGTGCCATCAGTTCTATTGACGGGGAGCTGTTTTTT.

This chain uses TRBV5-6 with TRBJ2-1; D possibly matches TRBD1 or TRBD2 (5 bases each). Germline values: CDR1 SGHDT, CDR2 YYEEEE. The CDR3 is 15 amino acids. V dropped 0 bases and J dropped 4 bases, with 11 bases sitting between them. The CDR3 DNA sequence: TGTGCCAGCAGCTTGGGGAGGACACAGTACAATGAGCAGTTCTTC. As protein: CASSLGRTQYNEQFF.

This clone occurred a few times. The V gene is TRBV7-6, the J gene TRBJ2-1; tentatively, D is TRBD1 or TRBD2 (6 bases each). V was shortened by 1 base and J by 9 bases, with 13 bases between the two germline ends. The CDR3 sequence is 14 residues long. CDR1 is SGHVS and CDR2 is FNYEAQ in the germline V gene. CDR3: CASSLEGGLSEQFF. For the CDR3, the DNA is TGTGCCAGCAGCTTAGAGGGGGGACTTTCTGAGCAGTTCTTC.

The CDR3: CASRSVEQFF. The CDR3 DNA sequence: TGCGCCTCCCGGTCGGTTGAGCAGTTCTTC. The rearrangement links TRBV10-1 to TRBJ2-1; D remains ambiguous. V dropped 11 bases and J dropped 9 bases, with 11 bases sitting between them. This CDR3 region has 10 residues. Per the germline V gene, CDR1 is WNHNN and CDR2 is SYGVQD (reference sequence).

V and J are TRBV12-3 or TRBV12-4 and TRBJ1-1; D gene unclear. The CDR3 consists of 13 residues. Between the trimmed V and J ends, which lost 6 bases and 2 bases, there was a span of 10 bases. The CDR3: CASSPVPNTEAFF. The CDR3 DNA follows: TGTGCCAGCAGCCCAGTCCCCAACACTGAAGCTTTCTTT.

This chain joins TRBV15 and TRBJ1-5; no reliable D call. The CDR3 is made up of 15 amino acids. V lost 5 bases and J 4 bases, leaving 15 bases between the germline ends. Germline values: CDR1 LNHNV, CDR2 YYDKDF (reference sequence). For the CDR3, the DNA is TGTGCCACCAGCCTACCCAGCGGTTTAAATCAGCCCCAGCATTTT. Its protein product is CATSLPSGLNQPQHF.

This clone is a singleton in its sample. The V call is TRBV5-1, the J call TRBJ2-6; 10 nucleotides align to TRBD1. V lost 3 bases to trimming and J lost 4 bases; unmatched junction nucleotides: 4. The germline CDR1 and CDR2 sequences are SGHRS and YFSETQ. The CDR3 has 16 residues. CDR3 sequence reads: CASSWDRGVGANVLTF. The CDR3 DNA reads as TGCGCCAGCAGCTGGGACAGGGGAGTGGGGGCCAACGTCCTGACTTTC.

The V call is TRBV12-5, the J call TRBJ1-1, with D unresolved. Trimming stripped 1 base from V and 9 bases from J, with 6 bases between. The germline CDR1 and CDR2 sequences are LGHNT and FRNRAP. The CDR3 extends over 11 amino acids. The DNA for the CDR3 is TGTGCTAGTGGTTTGGGCCCCCAAGCTTTCTTT. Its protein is CASGLGPQAFF.

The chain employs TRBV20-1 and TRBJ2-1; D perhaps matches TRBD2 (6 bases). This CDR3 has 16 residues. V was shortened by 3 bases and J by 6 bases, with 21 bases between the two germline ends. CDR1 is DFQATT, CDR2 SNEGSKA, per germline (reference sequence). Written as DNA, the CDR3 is TGCAGTGCTAGTTTTCGCGCGGGGAGAGCGTCCAATGAGCAGTTCTTC. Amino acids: CSASFRAGRASNEQFF.

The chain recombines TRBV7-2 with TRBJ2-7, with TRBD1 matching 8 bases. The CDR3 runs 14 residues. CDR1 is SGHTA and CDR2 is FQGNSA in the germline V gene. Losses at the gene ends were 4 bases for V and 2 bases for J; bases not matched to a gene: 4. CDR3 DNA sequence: TGTGCCAGCAGCTCGGGACAGGTGCCCTACGAGCAGTACTTC. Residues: CASSSGQVPYEQYF.

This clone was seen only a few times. The CDR3 is CASSEDVRINSPLHF. CDR3 DNA: TGTGCCTCCTCGGAGGACGTCAGGATTAATTCACCCCTCCACTTT. The V gene is TRBV10-3, the J gene TRBJ1-6; D ambiguous. There are 15 residues in the CDR3. Deletions cut 11 bases from V and 6 bases from J, with 20 bases between. Germline-derived CDR1 and CDR2 are ENHRY and SYGVKD.

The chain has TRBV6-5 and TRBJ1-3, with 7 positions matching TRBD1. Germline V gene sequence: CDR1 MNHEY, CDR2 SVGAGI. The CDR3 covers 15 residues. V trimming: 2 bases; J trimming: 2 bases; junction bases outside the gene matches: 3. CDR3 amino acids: CASSYDRVAGNTIYF. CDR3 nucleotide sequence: TGTGCCAGCAGTTACGACAGGGTGGCTGGAAACACCATATATTTT.

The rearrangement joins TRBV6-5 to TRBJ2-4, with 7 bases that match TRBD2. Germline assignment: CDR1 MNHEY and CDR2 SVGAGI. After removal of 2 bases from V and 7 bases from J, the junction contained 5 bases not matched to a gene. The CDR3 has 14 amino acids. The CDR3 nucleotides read TGTGCCAGCAGTTACACCGAGGGAGGGAACATTCAGTACTTC. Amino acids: CASSYTEGGNIQYF.

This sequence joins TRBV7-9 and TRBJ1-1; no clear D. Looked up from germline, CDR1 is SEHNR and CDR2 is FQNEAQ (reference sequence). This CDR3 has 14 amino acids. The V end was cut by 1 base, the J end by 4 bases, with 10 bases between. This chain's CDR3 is CASSLGPSGTEAFF. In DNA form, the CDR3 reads TGTGCCAGCAGCTTAGGCCCCAGTGGCACTGAAGCTTTCTTT.

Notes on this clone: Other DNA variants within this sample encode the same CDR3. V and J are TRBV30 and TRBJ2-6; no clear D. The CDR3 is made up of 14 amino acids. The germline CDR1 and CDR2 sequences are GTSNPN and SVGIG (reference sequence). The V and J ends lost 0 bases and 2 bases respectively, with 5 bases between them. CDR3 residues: CAWSVGAGANVLTF. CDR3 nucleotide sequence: TGTGCCTGGAGTGTAGGAGCTGGGGCCAACGTCCTGACTTTC.

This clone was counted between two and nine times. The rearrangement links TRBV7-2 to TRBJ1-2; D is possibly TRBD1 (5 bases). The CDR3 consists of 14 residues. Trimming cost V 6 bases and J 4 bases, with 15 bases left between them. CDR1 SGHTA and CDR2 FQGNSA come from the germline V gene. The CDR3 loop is CASRQATELYGYTF. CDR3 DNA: TGTGCCAGCAGACAGGCGACAGAGCTCTATGGCTACACCTTC.

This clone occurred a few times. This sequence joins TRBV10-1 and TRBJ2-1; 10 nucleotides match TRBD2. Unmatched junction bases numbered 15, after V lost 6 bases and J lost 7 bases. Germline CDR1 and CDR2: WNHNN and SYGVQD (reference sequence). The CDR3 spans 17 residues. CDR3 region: CASSGVEASGSRNEQFF. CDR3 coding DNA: TGCGCCAGCAGCGGGGTCGAGGCTAGCGGGAGTAGGAATGAGCAGTTCTTC.

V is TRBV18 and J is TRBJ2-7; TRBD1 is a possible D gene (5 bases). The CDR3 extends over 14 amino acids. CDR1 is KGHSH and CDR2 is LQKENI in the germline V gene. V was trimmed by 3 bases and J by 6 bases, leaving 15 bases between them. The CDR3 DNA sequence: TGTGCCAGCTCACCGACAGCAACCGCGGCCGAGCAGTACTTC. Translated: CASSPTATAAEQYF.